The 16 T cell receptor beta chains below all came from one sample that was sequenced in a study of cytomegalovirus exposure and HLA in healthy donors. Primers included in the PCR were 60 Vbeta and 13 Jbeta primers. Using immunoSEQ multiplex PCR, the repertoire was profiled, and TCRdb retains in-frame clones only, with some absent. The data hold roughly 160,000 clones, with 75% observed a single time. The sample consisted of PBMCs. The source is a woman aged 40 to 50 in good health and CMV-seropositive.

The genes are TRBV5-5 and TRBJ1-1, with 7 bases that match TRBD1. The CDR3 loop spans 14 amino acids. Germline CDR1 SGHKS, CDR2 YYEKEE (reference sequence). Trimming at V came to 2 bases and at J to 5 bases, leaving 6 bases not matched to a gene. The CDR3 region has the DNA TGTGCCAGCAGCTTAAGGGGGCGGGGAACTGAAGCTTTCTTT. It is translated as CASSLRGRGTEAFF.

This clone was seen a single time. The rearrangement uses TRBV27 and TRBJ1-2; TRBD1 might be the D (6 bases). CDR3 size: 13 residues. CDR1 is MNHEY and CDR2 is SMNVEV in the germline V gene (reference sequence). The ends were cut back, 6 bases at V and 8 bases at J, with 16 bases in the middle. The CDR3 DNA sequence: TGTGCCAGCAGAAAATTACAGGGCCTCGGCTACACCTTC. Translating gives CASRKLQGLGYTF.

The gene calls are TRBV5-1 and TRBJ2-7; 11 nucleotides line up with TRBD2. CDR1 and CDR2 (germline): SGHRS, YFSETQ. V was pared by 1 base and J by 3 bases, with 9 bases of the junction left unmatched. CDR3 length equals 17 residues. The CDR3 DNA is TGCGCCAGCAGCTTGCAGCTCGGGACTAGCGGAAGCTACGAGCAGTACTTC. The encoded protein is CASSLQLGTSGSYEQYF.

V gene TRBV30 combines with J gene TRBJ2-6; D not certain. Germline CDR1 is GTSNPN and CDR2 is SVGIG (reference sequence). Trimming pared 2 bases from V and 3 bases from J, leaving 5 bases between. CDR3 length: 13 amino acids. The CDR3 is CAWSLGGANVLTF. The DNA of the CDR3 is TGTGCCTGGAGTCTCGGTGGGGCCAACGTCCTGACTTTC.

The rearrangement uses TRBV7-3 and TRBJ2-1; the match to TRBD1 covers 9 bases. V lost 2 bases to trimming and J lost 2 bases; unmatched junction nucleotides: 4. The CDR3 has 16 amino acids. Germline lookup yields CDR1 SGHTA and CDR2 FQGTGA. For the CDR3, the DNA is TGTGCCAGCAGCTTAGGGGGGACAGGGACCTACAATGAGCAGTTCTTC. This gives the protein CASSLGGTGTYNEQFF.

Here the CDR3 reads CASSRAPLQGVDSPLHF. The DNA of the CDR3 is TGCGCCAGCAGCCGAGCGCCGTTACAGGGGGTTGATTCACCCCTCCACTTT. The chain uses TRBV4-1 and TRBJ1-6; 8 positions agree with TRBD1. The ends lost 4 bases at V and 8 bases at J; junction bases unmatched: 13. Germline loops: CDR1 MGHRA, CDR2 YSYEKL. The length of the CDR3 is 17 residues.

The chain has TRBV18 and TRBJ2-2; D gene unclear. The germline gives CDR1 KGHSH, CDR2 LQKENI. The CDR3 spans 15 residues. V was pared by 0 bases and J by 4 bases, with 9 bases between. CDR3 loop: CASSPPAASTGELFF. CDR3 bases: TGTGCCAGCTCACCACCTGCGGCTAGCACCGGGGAGCTGTTTTTT.

The chain combines TRBV18 with TRBJ1-1; TRBD1 might be the D (5 bases). V was clipped by 3 bases and J by 4 bases, with 15 bases between them. Germline CDR1 and CDR2: KGHSH and LQKENI. The CDR3 extends over 15 amino acids. The CDR3 is CASSPNGNRGTEAFF. Written as DNA, the CDR3 is TGTGCCAGCTCACCGAACGGAAATAGGGGCACTGAAGCTTTCTTT.

This chain connects TRBV7-9 to TRBJ2-1, with TRBD2 matching 9 bases. CDR3 size: 16 residues. The V segment lost 5 bases and the J segment 4 bases; nucleotides outside the gene matches: 9. In germline, CDR1 is SEHNR, CDR2 FQNEAQ (reference sequence). The CDR3 loop is CASSRMTSGPYNEQFF. CDR3 bases: TGTGCCAGCAGCCGTATGACTAGCGGCCCATACAATGAGCAGTTCTTC.

This chain joins TRBV21-1 and TRBJ1-3; whether TRBD1, the table's D call, matches the DNA was not checked. TRBV21-1 is a pseudogene locus. CDR3 length equals 23 residues. The CDR3 reads CASSHPDKEPSHSGWISGNTIYF. The CDR3 coding sequence is TGTGCCAGCAGCCACCCGGACAAGGAGCCCTCCCATTCCGGCTGGATCTCTGGAAACACCATATATTTT.

This chain joins TRBV6-5 and TRBJ2-7; D uncertain. The CDR3 runs to 13 residues. Germline values: CDR1 MNHEY, CDR2 SVGAGI. The V gene lost 2 bases and the J gene lost 3 bases, with 8 bases spanning the gap. The CDR3 loop is CASSYGQNYEQYF. The CDR3 DNA reads as TGTGCCAGCAGTTACGGGCAGAACTACGAGCAGTACTTC.

The J gene is TRBJ1-2, the V gene TRBV19; D not resolved. V lost 8 bases and J lost 6, with 16 bases in between. CDR3 size: 13 residues. CDR1 LNHDA and CDR2 SQIVND come from the germline V gene (reference sequence). The CDR3 reads CASLDRGTNGYTF. The CDR3 DNA sequence: TGTGCCAGTCTTGACCGAGGAACTAATGGCTACACCTTC.

The CDR3 is CASLSYNEQFF. CDR3 coding DNA: TGTGCCAGCCTCTCCTACAATGAGCAGTTCTTC. The chain combines TRBV28 with TRBJ2-1, with D unresolved. This CDR3 is 11 amino acids long. Germline assignment: CDR1 MDHEN and CDR2 SYDVKM. The V end was cut by 8 bases, the J end by 0 bases, with 2 bases between. Supplemented by reference TRBV28 and TRBJ2-1, the full variable domain reads DVKVTQSSRYLVKRTGEKVFLECVQDMDHENMFWYRQDPGLGLRLIYFSYDVKMKEKGDIPEGYSVSREKKERFSLILESASTNQTSMYLCASLSYNEQFFGPGTRLTVL.

This clone was observed a single time. V and J are TRBV18 and TRBJ2-3; 11 bases are shared with TRBD2. Germline CDR1 reads KGHSH; CDR2 reads LQKENI. Germline trimming cut 6 bases from V and 1 base from J; bases unmatched to any gene: 3. The CDR3 is made up of 15 amino acids. The CDR3 protein is CASSSTSGGTDTQYF. In nucleotides, the CDR3 is TGTGCCAGCTCCTCGACTAGCGGGGGCACAGATACGCAGTATTTT. Full variable domain (outside the CDR3, taken from reference TRBV18 and TRBJ2-3): NAGVMQNPRHLVRRRGQEARLRCSPMKGHSHVYWYRQLPEEGLKFMVYLQKENIIDESGMPKERFSAEFPKEGPSILRIQQVVRGDSAAYFCASSSTSGGTDTQYFGPGTRLTVL.

In its sample, this clone was seen once. The rearrangement uses TRBV6-5 and TRBJ1-3, with 7 positions matching TRBD1. Trimming removed 6 bases from V and 2 bases from J; junction bases left unmatched: 4. The length of the CDR3 is 14 residues. The germline V gene encodes CDR1 MNHEY and CDR2 SVGAGI. CDR3 nucleotide sequence: TGTGCCAGCAGCTTTGGGACAGCTGGAAACACCATATATTTT. Translating it yields CASSFGTAGNTIYF.

This chain links TRBV23-1 with TRBJ2-7, with D tentatively TRBD2 (6 bases). TRBV23-1 belongs to the ORF category, with a function that is uncertain. The germline V and J ends were trimmed by 7 bases and 2 bases, with 15 bases remaining between them. There are 14 residues in the CDR3. The CDR3 sequence: CASTPGTAAYEQYF. As DNA, the CDR3 is TGCGCCAGCACTCCCGGGACTGCCGCCTACGAGCAGTACTTC.